What follows describes a single T cell receptor beta chain. This CDR3 region has 18 residues. After removal of 4 bases from V and 9 bases from J, the junction contained 15 bases not matched to a gene. The germline gives CDR1 MGHRA, CDR2 YSYEKL. This entry is derived from a study of technical replicates of blood from a handful of donors. Here immunoSEQ multiplex PCR was the method, and the copy in TCRdb shows in-frame clones only, minus some. The data show nearly 90,000 clones, 95% seen once. This sequence was found in a human donor in good health. The genes are TRBV4-1 and TRBJ2-5, with 15 positions matching TRBD2. The sample taken for sequencing was T cells isolated from PBMCs. The CDR3 reads CASSLLGLAGGGRLAQYF. CDR3 DNA: TGCGCCAGCAGCCTCCTCGGACTAGCGGGAGGGGGGAGACTCGCCCAGTACTTC.